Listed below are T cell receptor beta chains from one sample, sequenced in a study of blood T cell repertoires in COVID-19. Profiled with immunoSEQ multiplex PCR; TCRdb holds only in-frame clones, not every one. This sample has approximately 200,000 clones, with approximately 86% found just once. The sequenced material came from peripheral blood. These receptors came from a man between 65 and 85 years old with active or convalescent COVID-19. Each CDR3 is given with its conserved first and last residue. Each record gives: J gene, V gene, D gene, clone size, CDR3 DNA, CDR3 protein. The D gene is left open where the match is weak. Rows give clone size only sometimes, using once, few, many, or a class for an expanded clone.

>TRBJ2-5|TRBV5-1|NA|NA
TGCGCCAGCAGCGTACAACAGGGACCGGGGGGAGAGACCCAGTACTTC
CASSVQQGPGGETQYF
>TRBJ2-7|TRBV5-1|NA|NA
TGCGCCAGCAGCTTGGTGGACAACTACGAGCAGTACTTC
CASSLVDNYEQYF
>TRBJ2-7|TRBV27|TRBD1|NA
TGTGCCAGCAGTTTAAGGGGGCCCTACGAGCAGTACTTC
CASSLRGPYEQYF
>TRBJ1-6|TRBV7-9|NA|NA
TGTGCCAGCAGCTTAGGCTTAATTACAGGCAATTCACCCCTCCACTTT
CASSLGLITGNSPLHF
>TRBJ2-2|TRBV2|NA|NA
TGTGCCAGCAGTCAACAGGGGAACACCGGGGAGCTGTTTTTT
CASSQQGNTGELFF
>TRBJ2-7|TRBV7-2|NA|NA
TGTGCCAGCAGCTCTCTAGCTCGGAACGAGCAGTACTTC
CASSSLARNEQYF
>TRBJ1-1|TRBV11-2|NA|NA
TGTGCCAGCAGCTCGAGAGGGTTTACTGAAGCTTTCTTT
CASSSRGFTEAFF
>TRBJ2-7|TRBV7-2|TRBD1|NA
TGTGCCAGCAGCTTTAGTAGCCCGACAGGGGCCTACGAGCAGTACTTC
CASSFSSPTGAYEQYF
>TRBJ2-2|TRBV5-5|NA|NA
TGTGCCAGCAGCTTCATAGGCGGGACCGGGGAGCTGTTTTTT
CASSFIGGTGELFF
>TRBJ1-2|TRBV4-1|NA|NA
TGCGCCAGCAGCCAATCAAACAACGTGAACTATGGCTACACCTTC
CASSQSNNVNYGYTF
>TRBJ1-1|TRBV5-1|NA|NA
TGCGCCAGCAGCTTGGGGCAGAAGACTGAAGCTTTCTTT
CASSLGQKTEAFF
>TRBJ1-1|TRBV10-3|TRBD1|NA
TGTGCCATCAGTGGGGGGACAGGGAACACTGAAGCTTTCTTT
CAISGGTGNTEAFF
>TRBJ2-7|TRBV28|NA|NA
TGTGCCAGCAGTTCGCCTCTGAGCTACGAGCAGTACTTC
CASSSPLSYEQYF
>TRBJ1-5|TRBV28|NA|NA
TGTGCCAGCAGCCTCCGGTTCGGGGTAAGCAATCAGCCCCAGCATTTT
CASSLRFGVSNQPQHF
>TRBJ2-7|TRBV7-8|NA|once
TGTGCCAGCAGCTTAGCATCAGGGTCCTACGAGCAGTACTTC
CASSLASGSYEQYF
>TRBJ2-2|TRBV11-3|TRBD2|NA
TGTGCCAGCAGCTTAGGACGGGACTATAACACCGGGGAGCTGTTTTTT
CASSLGRDYNTGELFF
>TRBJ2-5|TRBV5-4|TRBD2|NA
TGTGCCAGCAGCTTGCTAGCGGGAGAGATAGAAGTCCAAGAGACCCAGTACTTC
CASSLLAGEIEVQETQYF
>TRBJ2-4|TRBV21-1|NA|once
TGTGCCAGCAGCAATTCCATCATTCAGTACTTC
CASSNSIIQYF
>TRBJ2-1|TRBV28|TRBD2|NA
TGTGCCAGCAGGAAGACTAGCGGGAATCAAAATGAGCAGTTCTTC
CASRKTSGNQNEQFF
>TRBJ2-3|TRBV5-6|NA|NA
TGTGCCAGCAGCTTGGCCATCAGGGCCAGGGGCACAGATACGCAGTATTTT
CASSLAIRARGTDTQYF
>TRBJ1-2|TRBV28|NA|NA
TGTGCCAGCAGCCCTCCCGGGAGGGGAAATCCTAACTATGGCTACACCTTC
CASSPPGRGNPNYGYTF
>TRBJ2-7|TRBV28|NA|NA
TGTGCCAGCAGTTTATTGGGGGGACAGTTATTCTACGAGCAGTACTTC
CASSLLGGQLFYEQYF
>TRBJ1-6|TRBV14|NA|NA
TGTGCCAGCAGCCAAGATCGGGGGGCAGCTTCACCCCTCCACTTT
CASSQDRGAASPLHF
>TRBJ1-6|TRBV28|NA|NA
TGTGCCAGCAGACCACAGGGAGAAGGGTTACATTCACCCCTCCACTTT
CASRPQGEGLHSPLHF
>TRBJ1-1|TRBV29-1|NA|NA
TGCAGCGTTCGAAAAGACCCCAGGGGACACACTGAAGCTTTCTTT
CSVRKDPRGHTEAFF
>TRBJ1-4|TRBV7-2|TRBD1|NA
TGTGCCAGCAGCTTAGTGACAGGGCCTAATGAAAAACTGTTTTTT
CASSLVTGPNEKLFF
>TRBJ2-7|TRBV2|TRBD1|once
TGTGCCAGCAGTTTGGGACAGGGTATATACGAGCAGTACTTC
CASSLGQGIYEQYF
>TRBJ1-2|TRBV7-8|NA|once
TGTGCCAGCAGCTTAAGGTCGGGGAATCATGGCTACACCTTC
CASSLRSGNHGYTF
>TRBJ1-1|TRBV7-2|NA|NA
TGTGCCAGCAGCTTAGTTCGACGGGCTGAAGCTTTCTTT
CASSLVRRAEAFF
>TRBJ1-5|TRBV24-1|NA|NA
TGTGCCACCAGTGATCCCGGGGAAAATCAGCCCCAGCATTTT
CATSDPGENQPQHF
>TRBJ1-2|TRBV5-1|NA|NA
TGCGCCAGCAGCTCAACAGGGTATGTTTCTGGCTACACCTTC
CASSSTGYVSGYTF
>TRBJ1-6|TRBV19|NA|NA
TGTGCCAGTAGTATATGGCGTGATTTCCGGGGTATGAAGTCCAACTCAAATAATTCACCCCTCCACTTT
CASSIWRDFRGMKSNSNNSPLHF
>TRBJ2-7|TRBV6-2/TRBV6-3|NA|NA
TGTGCCAGCAGTCTGACAGGAACCTACGAGCAGTACTTC
CASSLTGTYEQYF
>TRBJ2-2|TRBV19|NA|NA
TGTGCCACCCAAGTACAAGCGGCGATCACCGGGGAGCTGTTTTTT
CATQVQAAITGELFF
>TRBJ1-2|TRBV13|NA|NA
TGTGCCAGCAGCCCAAAGGCGGGCCGAAGGGGCTACACCTTC
CASSPKAGRRGYTF
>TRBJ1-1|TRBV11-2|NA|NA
TGTGCCAGCAGCTTGGAGTGGTACACTGAAGCTTTCTTT
CASSLEWYTEAFF
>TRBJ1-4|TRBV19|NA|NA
TGTGCCAGTAGTAAAAGACATATGGCAACTAATGAAAAACTGTTTTTT
CASSKRHMATNEKLFF
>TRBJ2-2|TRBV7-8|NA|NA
TGTGCCAGCAGCTTTTATCGACTCCCGAACACCGGGGAGCTGTTTTTT
CASSFYRLPNTGELFF
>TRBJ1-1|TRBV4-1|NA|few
TGCGCCAGCAGCCAAGACCTATATCTGAACACTGAAGCTTTCTTT
CASSQDLYLNTEAFF
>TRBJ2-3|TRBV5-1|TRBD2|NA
TGCGCCAGCAGCTACCACGGGACTAGCGGTAGCACAGATACGCAGTATTTT
CASSYHGTSGSTDTQYF
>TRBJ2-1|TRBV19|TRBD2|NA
TGTGCCAGTAGTATGTGGAGCGGGGGAAATGAGCAGTTCTTC
CASSMWSGGNEQFF
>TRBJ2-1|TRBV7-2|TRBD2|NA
TGTGCCAGCAGCCTAGGGACTAGGTACAATGAGCAGTTCTTC
CASSLGTRYNEQFF